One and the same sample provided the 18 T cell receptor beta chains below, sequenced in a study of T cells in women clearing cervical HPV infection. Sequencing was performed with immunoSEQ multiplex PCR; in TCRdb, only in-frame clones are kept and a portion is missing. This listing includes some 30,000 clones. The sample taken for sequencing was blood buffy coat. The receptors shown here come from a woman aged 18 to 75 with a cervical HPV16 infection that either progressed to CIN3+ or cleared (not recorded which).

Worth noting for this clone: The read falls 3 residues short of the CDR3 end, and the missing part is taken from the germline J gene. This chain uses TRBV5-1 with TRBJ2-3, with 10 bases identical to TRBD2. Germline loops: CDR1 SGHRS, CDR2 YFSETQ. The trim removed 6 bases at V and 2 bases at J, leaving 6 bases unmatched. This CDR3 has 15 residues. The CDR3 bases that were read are TGCGCCAGCAACCCGAGCGGGGGGGTCACAGATACG. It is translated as CASNPSGGVTDT. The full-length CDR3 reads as CASNPSGGVTDTQYF.

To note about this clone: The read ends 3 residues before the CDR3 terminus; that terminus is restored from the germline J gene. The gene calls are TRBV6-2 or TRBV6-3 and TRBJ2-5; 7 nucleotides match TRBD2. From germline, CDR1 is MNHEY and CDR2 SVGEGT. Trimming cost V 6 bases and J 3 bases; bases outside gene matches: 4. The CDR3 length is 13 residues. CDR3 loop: CASRMSGKETQYF. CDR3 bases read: TGTGCCAGCAGGATGAGCGGGAAAGAGACC.

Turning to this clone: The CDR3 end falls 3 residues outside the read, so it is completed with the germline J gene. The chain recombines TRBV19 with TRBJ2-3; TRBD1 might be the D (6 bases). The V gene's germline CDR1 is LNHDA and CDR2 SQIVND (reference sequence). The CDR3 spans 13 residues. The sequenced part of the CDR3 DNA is TGTGCCAGTAGTACCGGGACAAGAGAGACG. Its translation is CASSTGTRET. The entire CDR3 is CASSTGTRETQYF.

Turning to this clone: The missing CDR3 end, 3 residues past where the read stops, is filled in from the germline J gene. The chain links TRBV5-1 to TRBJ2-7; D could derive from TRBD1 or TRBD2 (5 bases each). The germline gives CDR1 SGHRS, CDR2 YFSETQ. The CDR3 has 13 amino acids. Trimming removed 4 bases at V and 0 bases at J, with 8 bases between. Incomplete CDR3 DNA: TGCGCCAGCAGCCCAGGGAGCTCCTACGAG. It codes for CASSPGSSYE. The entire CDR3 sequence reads CASSPGSSYEQYF.

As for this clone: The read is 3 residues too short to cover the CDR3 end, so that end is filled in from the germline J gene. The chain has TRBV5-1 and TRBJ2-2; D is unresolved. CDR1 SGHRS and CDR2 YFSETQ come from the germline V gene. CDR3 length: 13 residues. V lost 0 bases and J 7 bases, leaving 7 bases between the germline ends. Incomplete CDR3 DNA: TGCGCCAGCAGCTTGGTTTTTAACGGGGAG. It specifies CASSLVFNGE. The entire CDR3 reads CASSLVFNGELFF.

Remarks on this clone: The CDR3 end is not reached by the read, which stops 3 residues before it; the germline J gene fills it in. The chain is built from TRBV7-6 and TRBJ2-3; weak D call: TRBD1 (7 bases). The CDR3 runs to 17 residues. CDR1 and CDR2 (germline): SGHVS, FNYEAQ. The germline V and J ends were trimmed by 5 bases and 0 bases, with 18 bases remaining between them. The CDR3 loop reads CASSLKPRGASTDTQYF. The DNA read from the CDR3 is TGTGCCAGCAGCCTAAAGCCCAGGGGGGCTAGCACAGATACG.

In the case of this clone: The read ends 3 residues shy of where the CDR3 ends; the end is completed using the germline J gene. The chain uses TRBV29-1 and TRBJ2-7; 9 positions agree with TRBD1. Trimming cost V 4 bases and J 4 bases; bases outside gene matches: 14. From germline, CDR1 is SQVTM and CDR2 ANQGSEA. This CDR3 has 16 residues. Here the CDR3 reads CSVVGISGQGLYEQYF. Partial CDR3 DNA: TGCAGCGTTGTAGGGATTTCGGGACAGGGACTATACGAG.

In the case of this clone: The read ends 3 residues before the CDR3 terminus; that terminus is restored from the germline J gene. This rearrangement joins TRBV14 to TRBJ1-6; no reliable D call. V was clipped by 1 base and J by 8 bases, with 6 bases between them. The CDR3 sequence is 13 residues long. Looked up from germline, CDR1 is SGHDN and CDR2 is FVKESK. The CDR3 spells CASSQGLDSPLHF. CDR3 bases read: TGTGCCAGCAGCCAAGGGCTTGATTCACCC.

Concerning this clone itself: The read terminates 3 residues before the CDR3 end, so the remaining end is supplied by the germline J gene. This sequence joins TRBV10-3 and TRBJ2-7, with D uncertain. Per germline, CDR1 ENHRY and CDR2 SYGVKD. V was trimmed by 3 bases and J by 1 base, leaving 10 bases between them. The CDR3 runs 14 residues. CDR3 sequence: CAISEGRQSYEQYF. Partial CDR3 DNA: TGTGCCATCAGTGAAGGCAGACAATCCTACGAG.

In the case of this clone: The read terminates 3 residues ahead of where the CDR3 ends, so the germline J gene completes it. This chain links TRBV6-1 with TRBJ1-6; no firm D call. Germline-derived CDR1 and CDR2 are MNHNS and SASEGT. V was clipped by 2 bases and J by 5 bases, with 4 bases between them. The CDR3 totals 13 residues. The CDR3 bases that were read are TGTGCCAGCAGTGAAAAGCATAATTCACCC. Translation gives CASSEKHNSP. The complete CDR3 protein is CASSEKHNSPLHF.

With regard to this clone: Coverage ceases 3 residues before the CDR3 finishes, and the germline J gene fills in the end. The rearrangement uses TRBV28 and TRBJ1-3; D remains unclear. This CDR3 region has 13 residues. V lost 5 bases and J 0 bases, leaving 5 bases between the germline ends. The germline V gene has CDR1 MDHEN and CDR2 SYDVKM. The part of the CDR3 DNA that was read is TGTGCCAGCAGTATCCTCTCTGGAAACACC. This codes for CASSILSGNT. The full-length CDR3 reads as CASSILSGNTIYF. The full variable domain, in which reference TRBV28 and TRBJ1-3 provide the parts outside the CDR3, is DVKVTQSSRYLVKRTGEKVFLECVQDMDHENMFWYRQDPGLGLRLIYFSYDVKMKEKGDIPEGYSVSREKKERFSLILESASTNQTSMYLCASSILSGNTIYFGEGSWLTVV.

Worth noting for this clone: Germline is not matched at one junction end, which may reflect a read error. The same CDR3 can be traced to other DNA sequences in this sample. The CDR3 DNA, read in part, is TGTGCCAGCAGTGATTGGGCAGGGGACACCTCTGGAAACACG. Translated: CASSDWAGDTSGNT. The whole CDR3 is CASSDWAGDTSGNTIYF. The chain uses TRBV2 and TRBJ1-3; the D gene is possibly TRBD1 (6 bases). Coverage ceases 3 residues before the CDR3 finishes, and the germline J gene fills in the end. The CDR3 spans 17 residues. CDR1 is SNHLY, CDR2 FYNNEI, per germline.

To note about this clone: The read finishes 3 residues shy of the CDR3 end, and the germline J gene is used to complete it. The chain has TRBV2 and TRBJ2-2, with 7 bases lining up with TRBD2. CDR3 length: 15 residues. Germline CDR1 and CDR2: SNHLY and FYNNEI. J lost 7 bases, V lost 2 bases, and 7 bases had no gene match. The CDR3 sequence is CASSEPLADVGELFF. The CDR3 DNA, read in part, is TGTGCCAGCAGTGAACCCCTAGCGGACGTCGGGGAG.

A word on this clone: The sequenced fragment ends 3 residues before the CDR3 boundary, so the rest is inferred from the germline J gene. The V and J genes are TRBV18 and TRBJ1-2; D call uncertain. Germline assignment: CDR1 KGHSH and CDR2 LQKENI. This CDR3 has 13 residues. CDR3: CASSPGDLGDYTF. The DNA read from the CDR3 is TGTGCCAGCTCACCAGGAGACCTAGGCGAC.

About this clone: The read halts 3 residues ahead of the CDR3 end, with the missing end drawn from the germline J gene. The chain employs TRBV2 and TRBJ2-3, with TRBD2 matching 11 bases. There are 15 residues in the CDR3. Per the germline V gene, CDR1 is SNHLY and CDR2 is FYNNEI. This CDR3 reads CASSPLTSGEETQYF. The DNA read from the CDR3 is TGTGCCAGCAGTCCTTTGACTAGCGGGGAAGAGACG.

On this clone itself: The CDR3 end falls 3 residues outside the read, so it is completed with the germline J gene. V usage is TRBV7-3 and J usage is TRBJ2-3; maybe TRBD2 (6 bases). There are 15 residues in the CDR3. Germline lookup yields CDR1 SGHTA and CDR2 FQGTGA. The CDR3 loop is CASSPSAAGFETQYF. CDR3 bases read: TGTGCCAGCAGCCCCTCTGCCGCGGGGTTCGAGACG. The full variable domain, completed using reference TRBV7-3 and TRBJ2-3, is GAGVSQTPSNKVTEKGKYVELRCDPISGHTALYWYRQSLGQGPEFLIYFQGTGAADDSGLPNDRFFAVRPEGSVSTLKIQRTERGDSAVYLCASSPSAAGFETQYFGPGTRLTVL.

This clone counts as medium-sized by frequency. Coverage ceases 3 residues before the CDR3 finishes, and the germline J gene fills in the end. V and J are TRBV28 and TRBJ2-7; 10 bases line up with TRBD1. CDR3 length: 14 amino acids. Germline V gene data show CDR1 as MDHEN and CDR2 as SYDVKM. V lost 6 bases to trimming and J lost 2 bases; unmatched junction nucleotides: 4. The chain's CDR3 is CASRQGQGTYEQYF. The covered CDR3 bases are TGTGCCAGCAGGCAGGGACAGGGGACCTACGAG.

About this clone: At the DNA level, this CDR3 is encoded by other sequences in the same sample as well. Incomplete CDR3 DNA: TGTGCCAGCAAAGAAGGGGCCGGAAACACC. It translates to CASKEGAGNT. In full, the CDR3 reads CASKEGAGNTIYF. This chain joins TRBV2 and TRBJ1-3, with D possibly matching TRBD1 (5 bases). The read finishes 3 residues shy of the CDR3 end, and the germline J gene is used to complete it. Trimming took off 7 bases at V and 4 bases at J, with 11 bases between the two ends. The V gene's germline CDR1 is SNHLY and CDR2 FYNNEI. The length of the CDR3 is 13 residues.